Below are 27 T cell receptor beta chains sequenced from a single sample in a study of persistence of HIV-infected CD4 T cells. These TCRs' antigens remain unknown. The stimulus was an HIV-1 Gag 15-mer peptide pool, approximately 0.93 ug/peptide/mL. CD4+ T cells upregulating both CD40 ligand and CD69 were sorted as responding cells. Sequencing used immunoSEQ version 4 in survey mode. Here immunoSEQ multiplex PCR was the method, and the copy in TCRdb shows in-frame clones only, minus some. The data contain fewer than 35,000 clones, 70% of them singletons. This material consisted of CD4+ T cells sorted from PBMCs after approximately 20-hour stimulation, taken from a patient who received antiretroviral therapy. The receptors stem from an adult man with HIV who was CMV-seropositive.

The V call is TRBV5-5, the J call TRBJ1-2, with D perhaps TRBD1 (5 bases). CDR3 length: 15 amino acids. V shed 0 bases and J shed 6 bases, with 15 bases lying between them. Germline V lookup: CDR1 SGHKS, CDR2 YYEKEE (reference sequence). The DNA for the CDR3 is TGTGCCAGCAGCTTGGGGAGGGGCGCGGTAAATGGCTACACCTTC. This sequence encodes CASSLGRGAVNGYTF.

The gene calls are TRBV19 and TRBJ1-1; D uncertain. The CDR3 sequence is 14 residues long. V was cut by 4 bases and J by 9 bases, with 18 bases left in between. Germline assignment: CDR1 LNHDA and CDR2 SQIVND (reference sequence). The CDR3 coding sequence is TGTGCCAGTAGTAGGGGTTCGAGGGAGGGCAAAGCTTTCTTT. Its protein is CASSRGSREGKAFF.

The chain links TRBV7-9 to TRBJ2-3; D remains unclear. Germline V lookup: CDR1 SEHNR, CDR2 FQNEAQ (reference sequence). V was cut by 7 bases and J by 5 bases, with 10 bases left in between. The CDR3 contains 12 residues. In DNA form, the CDR3 reads TGTGCCAGCACTTCCCGCGGAGATACGCAGTATTTT. Encoded protein: CASTSRGDTQYF.

This chain connects TRBV7-2 to TRBJ2-7; weak D call: TRBD2 (6 bases). The CDR3 spans 14 residues. V lost 3 bases, J lost 2 bases, and 11 bases lay in between. Germline CDR1 reads SGHTA; CDR2 reads FQGNSA. This CDR3 reads CASSLAGPTYEQYF. For the CDR3, the DNA is TGTGCCAGCAGCTTGGCGGGGCCCACCTACGAGCAGTACTTC. Full variable domain (outside the CDR3, taken from reference TRBV7-2 and TRBJ2-7): GAGVSQSPSNKVTEKGKDVELRCDPISGHTALYWYRQSLGQGLEFLIYFQGNSAPDKSGLPSDRFSAERTGGSVSTLTIQRTQQEDSAVYLCASSLAGPTYEQYFGPGTRLTVT.

This rearrangement joins TRBV6-4 to TRBJ1-1; D may be TRBD1 (5 bases). The germline V gene has CDR1 MRHNA and CDR2 SNTAGT. The CDR3 extends over 13 amino acids. V dropped 9 bases and J dropped 4 bases, with 15 bases sitting between them. The chain's CDR3 is CASATRRGTEAFF. In nucleotides, the CDR3 is TGTGCCAGTGCGACCCGGAGGGGCACTGAAGCTTTCTTT.

V is TRBV3-1 (or the pseudogene TRBV3-2) and J is TRBJ1-3; D is possibly TRBD1 (5 bases). The germline V gene encodes CDR1 LGHDT and CDR2 YNNKEL (reference sequence). V shed 1 base and J shed 2 bases, with 15 bases lying between them. The CDR3 is 17 residues long. The CDR3: CASSQGGSREPGNTIYF. CDR3 sequence (DNA): TGTGCCAGCAGCCAAGGGGGATCCAGGGAGCCTGGAAACACCATATATTTT.

In this sample, this clone turned up a few times. V gene TRBV7-9 combines with J gene TRBJ2-5, with D perhaps matching TRBD1 (6 bases). V was clipped by 5 bases and J by 0 bases, with 10 bases between them. Germline-derived CDR1 and CDR2 are SEHNR and FQNEAQ (reference sequence). This CDR3 comprises 14 residues. The CDR3 here is CASSRGQNQETQYF. CDR3 bases: TGTGCCAGCAGCCGTGGACAGAACCAAGAGACCCAGTACTTC.

This chain connects TRBV3-1 (or the pseudogene TRBV3-2) to TRBJ1-5; 7 bases match TRBD1. Germline CDR1 reads LGHDT; CDR2 reads YNNKEL (reference sequence). The trim removed 2 bases at V and 7 bases at J, leaving 23 bases unmatched. The CDR3 consists of 20 residues. CDR3 residues: CASSQKTGTFQGRGYQPQHF. As DNA, the CDR3 is TGTGCCAGCAGCCAAAAAACAGGGACTTTTCAAGGCAGGGGGTACCAGCCCCAGCATTTT.

This chain uses TRBV6-5 with TRBJ2-2; 8 bases match TRBD1. The CDR3 has 15 amino acids. Germline trimming cut 6 bases from V and 6 bases from J; bases unmatched to any gene: 9. Germline CDR1 and CDR2: MNHEY and SVGAGI. CDR3 amino acids: CASRNHRGSAGELFF. CDR3 DNA: TGTGCCAGCAGGAACCACAGGGGGAGTGCCGGGGAGCTGTTTTTT.

This clone appeared a single time. DNA of the CDR3: TGTGCCAGCAGCCCAGACGGTACCTTTCCGACCCAGCATTTT. This sequence encodes CASSPDGTFPTQHF. The chain has TRBV7-2 and TRBJ1-5; D not certain. V was cut by 5 bases and J by 11 bases, with 19 bases left in between. This CDR3 region has 14 residues. Germline V gene lookup returns CDR1 SGHTA and CDR2 FQGNSA.

This clone was observed a handful of times. The CDR3 reads CASKDSNQPQHF. The CDR3 nucleotides read TGTGCCAGTAAGGATAGCAATCAGCCCCAGCATTTT. The rearrangement uses TRBV19 and TRBJ1-5; D is ambiguous. The germline V and J ends were trimmed by 7 bases and 0 bases, with 4 bases remaining between them. CDR3 size: 12 residues. Germline V gene data show CDR1 as LNHDA and CDR2 as SQIVND (reference sequence).

This clone is deemed medium-sized. This same CDR3 is encoded by further DNA sequences in the sample. The chain combines TRBV28 with TRBJ1-2; 8 positions agree with TRBD1. The V gene's germline CDR1 is MDHEN and CDR2 SYDVKM. The CDR3 is 12 amino acids. With V trimmed by 6 bases and J by 8 bases, 5 bases remained unmatched. The CDR3 sequence is CASRRTGYGYTF. The CDR3 DNA reads as TGTGCCAGCAGACGGACAGGGTACGGCTACACCTTC.

The chain recombines TRBV20-1 with TRBJ1-1; D not certain. This CDR3 has 12 amino acids. Germline V gene data show CDR1 as DFQATT and CDR2 as SNEGSKA (reference sequence). V was trimmed by 3 bases and J by 10 bases, leaving 15 bases between them. This CDR3 is CSASPRAGRAFF. For the CDR3, the DNA is TGCAGTGCTAGTCCGAGAGCAGGCCGAGCTTTCTTT.

This clone has only a few counts. The chain couples TRBV2 to TRBJ1-1; no reliable D call. Germline assignment: CDR1 SNHLY and CDR2 FYNNEI. This CDR3 contains 13 residues. The V end lost 6 bases, the J end lost 0 bases, and 8 bases lay between the germline ends. DNA for the CDR3: TGTGCCAGCAGAACAGAGATGAACACTGAAGCTTTCTTT. Translation: CASRTEMNTEAFF.

This clone was seen only once. The chain recombines TRBV7-9 with TRBJ2-7; unclear D gene. Germline-derived CDR1 and CDR2 are SEHNR and FQNEAQ (reference sequence). This CDR3 is built from 14 residues. V was trimmed by 4 bases and J by 5 bases, leaving 15 bases between them. The CDR3 DNA reads as TGTGCCAGCAGCTCGGGTTCTCTTGGCCACGAGCAGTACTTC. This translates into CASSSGSLGHEQYF.

As for this clone: The same CDR3 also results from other DNA sequences found in this sample. The V and J genes are TRBV6-5 and TRBJ1-3; D not resolved. CDR1 is MNHEY, CDR2 SVGAGI, per germline. Trimming took off 4 bases at V and 2 bases at J, with 9 bases between the two ends. The CDR3 loop spans 14 amino acids. The CDR3 DNA is TGTGCCAGCAGTTCCACATATACTGGAAACACCATATATTTT. It translates to CASSSTYTGNTIYF.

The CDR3 region is CASSVRQGADTQYF. In nucleotides, the CDR3 is TGTGCCAGCAGCGTACGACAGGGGGCAGATACGCAGTATTTT. This chain connects TRBV9 to TRBJ2-3, with 9 bases identical to TRBD1. V gave up 1 base and J gave up 4 bases; unmatched junction bases: 1. Germline-derived CDR1 and CDR2 are SGDLS and YYNGEE. The CDR3 totals 14 residues.

The V gene is TRBV2, the J gene TRBJ2-7, with 7 bases matching TRBD1. After removal of 6 bases from V and 1 base from J, the junction contained 9 bases not matched to a gene. Germline lookup yields CDR1 SNHLY and CDR2 FYNNEI. The CDR3 spans 15 residues. CDR3 loop: CASSRTGTASYEQYF. Written as DNA, the CDR3 is TGTGCCAGCAGCCGAACCGGGACAGCTTCCTACGAGCAGTACTTC. Together with reference TRBV2 and TRBJ2-7, the CDR3 gives the full variable domain: EPEVTQTPSHQVTQMGQEVILRCVPISNHLYFYWYRQILGQKVEFLVSFYNNEISEKSEIFDDQFSVERPDGSNFTLKIRSTKLEDSAMYFCASSRTGTASYEQYFGPGTRLTVT.

V and J are TRBV19 and TRBJ2-3, with 7 bases aligning to TRBD2. CDR3 length: 15 amino acids. V shed 3 bases and J 2 bases; nucleotides not matched to a gene: 5. Germline CDR1 reads LNHDA; CDR2 reads SQIVND (reference sequence). CDR3 protein: CASSISGIITDTQYF. The CDR3 bases are TGTGCCAGTAGTATCAGCGGGATAATCACAGATACGCAGTATTTT.

The chain recombines TRBV5-1 with TRBJ2-2; D unclear. This CDR3 contains 15 residues. V lost 0 bases and J 3 bases, leaving 9 bases between the germline ends. The germline V gene has CDR1 SGHRS and CDR2 YFSETQ. The CDR3 spells CASSLGDRYTGELFF. The CDR3 nucleotides are TGCGCCAGCAGCTTGGGGGATCGATACACCGGGGAGCTGTTTTTT.

This CDR3 reads CATTTGATGELFF. The CDR3 DNA reads as TGTGCCACCACGACAGGGGCCACCGGGGAGCTGTTTTTT. This rearrangement joins TRBV24-1 to TRBJ2-2, with 8 bases aligning to TRBD1. J was trimmed by 4 bases and V by 8 bases; bases with no gene match: 2. The CDR3 is 13 amino acids. CDR1 KGHDR and CDR2 SFDVKD come from the germline V gene.

The V gene is TRBV27, the J gene TRBJ1-3; D is ambiguous. V lost 4 bases and J 0 bases, leaving 10 bases between the germline ends. The CDR3 sequence is 15 residues long. Germline-derived CDR1 and CDR2 are MNHEY and SMNVEV (reference sequence). CDR3 loop: CASSSQISSGNTIYF. In DNA, the CDR3 is TGTGCCAGCAGTTCCCAAATCAGCTCTGGAAACACCATATATTTT.

The table lists this clone with a count of one. This same CDR3 is encoded by further DNA sequences in the sample. V is TRBV6-6 and J is TRBJ1-4, with 9 bases that match TRBD1. CDR3 length: 13 amino acids. V trimming: 6 bases; J trimming: 5 bases; junction bases outside the gene matches: 1. Germline CDR1 and CDR2: MNHNY and SVGAGI (reference sequence). The chain's CDR3 is CASSDRGNEKLFF. The CDR3 DNA reads TGTGCCAGCAGCGACAGGGGGAATGAAAAACTGTTTTTT.

The chain joins TRBV6-1 to TRBJ2-1; no definite D call. Trimming took 2 bases from V and 9 from J, leaving 5 bases between them. The CDR3 consists of 11 residues. CDR1 MNHNS and CDR2 SASEGT come from the germline V gene. The CDR3 DNA follows: TGTGCCAGCAGTGAAAAAAGTGAGCAGTTCTTC. Its protein product is CASSEKSEQFF.

This rearrangement joins TRBV28 to TRBJ1-5; D remains ambiguous. Trimming pared 5 bases from V and 0 bases from J, leaving 20 bases between. The CDR3 extends over 18 amino acids. Germline CDR1 reads MDHEN; CDR2 reads SYDVKM. The chain's CDR3 is CASSLPLLQTYSNQPQHF. The CDR3 bases are TGTGCCAGCAGTCTCCCCTTGTTGCAGACTTATAGCAATCAGCCCCAGCATTTT.

This clone appeared a few times. The chain combines TRBV13 with TRBJ1-3; no definite D call. V was cut by 1 base and J by 3 bases, with 4 bases left in between. Germline V gene sequence: CDR1 PRHDT, CDR2 FYEKMQ (reference sequence). The CDR3 runs to 13 residues. The CDR3 reads CASSLERGNTIYF. The DNA of the CDR3 is TGTGCCAGCAGCTTAGAGCGTGGAAACACCATATATTTT.

This clone has more than one count but fewer than ten. The same CDR3 can be traced to other DNA sequences in this sample. J is TRBJ1-5 and V is TRBV24-1, with D perhaps TRBD1 (6 bases). Between the trimmed V and J ends, which lost 3 bases and 2 bases, there was a span of 10 bases. There are 15 residues in the CDR3. In germline, CDR1 is KGHDR, CDR2 SFDVKD. CDR3 DNA sequence: TGTGCCACCAGTGATCCACAGGGAGGCAATCAGCCCCAGCATTTT. As protein: CATSDPQGGNQPQHF.